The 5 T cell receptor beta chains given below trace back to one sample, sequenced in a study of cytomegalovirus exposure and HLA in healthy donors. The PCR ran on 60 Vbeta and 13 Jbeta primers. The data were produced by immunoSEQ multiplex PCR, yet TCRdb's version contains in-frame clones alone and is incomplete. Its table lists about 210,000 clones. Source material: PBMCs. These receptors were collected from a woman in her 30s in good health and CMV-seropositive.

This chain uses TRBV19 with TRBJ2-7; D unresolved. The V gene lost 7 bases and the J gene lost 1 base, with 5 bases spanning the gap. There are 11 residues in the CDR3. From germline, CDR1 is LNHDA and CDR2 SQIVND (reference sequence). The CDR3 nucleotides are TGTGCCAGTACCAATTCCTACGAGCAGTACTTC. Its translation: CASTNSYEQYF. Full variable domain (rest looked up from reference TRBV19 and TRBJ2-7): DGGITQSPKYLFRKEGQNVTLSCEQNLNHDAMYWYRQDPGQGLRLIYYSQIVNDFQKGDIAEGYSVSREKKESFPLTVTSAQKNPTAFYLCASTNSYEQYFGPGTRLTVT.

The chain joins TRBV28 to TRBJ2-7; TRBD2 might be the D (7 bases). The CDR3 consists of 14 residues. Per the germline V gene, CDR1 is MDHEN and CDR2 is SYDVKM. V lost 3 bases and J 2 bases, leaving 11 bases between the germline ends. CDR3 region: CASSLGGAPYEQYF. CDR3 DNA sequence: TGTGCCAGCAGTTTGGGGGGGGCCCCCTACGAGCAGTACTTC.

The chain is built from TRBV11-3 and TRBJ1-2, with D uncertain. The ends were cut back, 0 bases at V and 5 bases at J, with 13 bases in the middle. This CDR3 has 15 amino acids. Germline V CDR1 and CDR2: SGHNT, YENEEA. The CDR3 region has the DNA TGTGCCAGCAGCTTAGATGGGCAGATTTCATATGGCTACACCTTC. Protein product: CASSLDGQISYGYTF.

The CDR3 coding sequence is TGTGCCAGCAGCTTATGGACAGGTACCTACGAGCAGTACTTC. Its protein product is CASSLWTGTYEQYF. This sequence joins TRBV7-2 and TRBJ2-7; 7 nucleotides agree with TRBD1. With V trimmed by 2 bases and J by 2 bases, 3 bases remained unmatched. CDR1 is SGHTA and CDR2 is FQGNSA in the germline V gene. The CDR3 covers 14 residues.

The chain is built from TRBV18 and TRBJ2-1, with D possibly matching TRBD1 (6 bases). V was clipped by 5 bases and J by 6 bases, with 23 bases between them. Germline CDR1 reads KGHSH; CDR2 reads LQKENI. This CDR3 spans 17 amino acids. This CDR3 is CASSVQGGRGTFNEQFF. The CDR3 coding sequence is TGTGCCAGCTCAGTTCAGGGTGGAAGGGGGACCTTCAATGAGCAGTTCTTC.